The 15 T cell receptor beta chains listed next were all sequenced from one sample in a study of post-analysis software for immune sequencing data. These receptors lack a known antigen. Findings of the study overall: Comparison of patients with controls showed 5 or 6 TRBV segments more frequent in patients, TRBV5-6, TRBV5-1 and TRBV20-1 among them.

Tagging with unique molecular identifiers was a feature of the TCR beta cDNA libraries. TCRdb processed the PCR reads anew with MiXCR; each CDR3 protein has one entry. The sample has around 770,000 distinct CDR3 sequences, just over 45% seen once; the top ten hold approximately 4.4%. Sequencing was performed on blood. Receptors were obtained from a girl aged 5 to 17 with multiple sclerosis.

V and J are TRBV7-9 and TRBJ2-7; no reliable D call. The CDR3 has 14 amino acids. Germline V CDR1 and CDR2: SEHNR, FQNEAQ (reference sequence). The germline V and J ends were trimmed by 5 bases and 3 bases, with 14 bases remaining between them. CDR3 sequence (DNA): TGTGCCAGCAGCCCAAAAGGGCCGAGCTACGAGCAGTACTTC. This encodes CASSPKGPSYEQYF.

This sequence joins TRBV20-1 and TRBJ2-1, with 8 bases matching TRBD2. CDR3 length: 15 amino acids. The germline gives CDR1 DFQATT, CDR2 SNEGSKA (reference sequence). The V gene end was trimmed by 4 bases and the J gene end by 2 bases; junction bases not matched to a gene: 7. The CDR3 sequence is CSATVSGSPYNEQFF. CDR3 bases: TGCAGTGCTACCGTCAGCGGGAGCCCCTACAATGAGCAGTTCTTC.

This clonotype showed up just a few times. V and J are TRBV7-9 and TRBJ2-7; D gene uncertain. Germline lookup yields CDR1 SEHNR and CDR2 FQNEAQ (reference sequence). V dropped 1 base and J dropped 4 bases, with 14 bases sitting between them. The CDR3 has 15 amino acids. Here the CDR3 reads CASSLGSQLEYEQYF. The CDR3 nucleotides are TGTGCCAGCAGCTTAGGCAGTCAGTTAGAGTACGAGCAGTACTTC. The full variable domain, completed using reference TRBV7-9 and TRBJ2-7, is DTGVSQNPRHKITKRGQNVTFRCDPISEHNRLYWYRQTLGQGPEFLTYFQNEAQLEKSRLLSDRFSAERPKGSFSTLEIQRTEQGDSAMYLCASSLGSQLEYEQYFGPGTRLTVT.

The chain employs TRBV4-1 and TRBJ1-2; D gene ambiguous. Per the germline V gene, CDR1 is MGHRA and CDR2 is YSYEKL. This CDR3 is built from 15 residues. Trimming stripped 0 bases from V and 6 bases from J, with 14 bases between. CDR3 protein: CASSQDLITADGYTF. The CDR3 DNA follows: TGCGCCAGCAGCCAAGATCTGATCACAGCCGATGGCTACACCTTC.

This chain joins TRBV4-1 and TRBJ2-7; 9 bases are shared with TRBD1. The CDR3 is 14 residues long. Germline V gene data show CDR1 as MGHRA and CDR2 as YSYEKL. V lost 0 bases to trimming and J lost 5 bases; unmatched junction nucleotides: 2. The CDR3 bases are TGCGCCAGCAGCCAAGAGGGGACAGGGAACGAGCAGTACTTC. The encoded protein is CASSQEGTGNEQYF.

This chain uses TRBV25-1 with TRBJ1-1, with a weak D call TRBD1 (5 bases). The CDR3 is 13 amino acids. The germline CDR1 and CDR2 sequences are MGHDK and SYGVNS. The V and J ends lost 1 base and 6 bases respectively, with 9 bases between them. The CDR3 DNA follows: TGTGCCAGCAGTGAATGGGGGAGCGCTGAAGCTTTCTTT. Encoded protein: CASSEWGSAEAFF.

CDR3 DNA: TGTGCCAGCAGCCACTCGGTTGGAGGGAATGAGCAGTTCTTC. Translation: CASSHSVGGNEQFF. The chain carries TRBV5-6 and TRBJ2-1; the D gene is possibly TRBD2 (6 bases). Trimming removed 4 bases from V and 7 bases from J, with 15 bases in between. The CDR3 consists of 14 residues. The germline gives CDR1 SGHDT, CDR2 YYEEEE.

This chain's CDR3 is CASKLERGLYEQYF. The DNA for the CDR3 is TGTGCCAGCAAGTTGGAGCGGGGTCTTTACGAGCAGTACTTC. The V and J genes are TRBV6-2 or TRBV6-3 and TRBJ2-5, with TRBD2 identical over 7 bases. Gene TRBJ2-7 matches the end of the DNA better, so the J call may be wrong. The length of the CDR3 is 14 residues. Germline V CDR1 and CDR2: MNHEY, SVGEGT.

CDR3 loop: CSARDHAGSNQPQHF. The CDR3 DNA is TGCAGTGCTAGAGATCACGCGGGGAGCAATCAGCCCCAGCATTTT. The V call is TRBV20-1, the J call TRBJ1-5; D is unclear. Germline CDR1 and CDR2: DFQATT and SNEGSKA (reference sequence). The CDR3 sequence is 15 residues long. V was pared by 0 bases and J by 1 base, with 10 bases between.

The chain carries TRBV7-2 and TRBJ2-7; either TRBD1 or TRBD2 may fit D (5 bases each). Trimming took 5 bases from V and 5 from J, leaving 16 bases between them. Per the germline V gene, CDR1 is SGHTA and CDR2 is FQGNSA. This CDR3 has 14 residues. CDR3 coding DNA: TGTGCCAGCAGCCCCGGGACCCCCCCAGACGAGCAGTACTTC. It specifies CASSPGTPPDEQYF.

J is TRBJ2-7 and V is TRBV7-8; 7 nucleotides align to TRBD1. CDR1 is SGHVS and CDR2 is FQNEAQ in the germline V gene. V lost 4 bases, J lost 3 bases, and 9 bases stayed unmatched. CDR3 length: 15 residues. The CDR3 nucleotides are TGTGCCAGCAGCTCGACAGGGAAGGAAAACTACGAGCAGTACTTC. It translates to CASSSTGKENYEQYF.

The chain employs TRBV7-2 and TRBJ2-3; D is unresolved. The CDR3 has 16 amino acids. The germline V gene has CDR1 SGHTA and CDR2 FQGNSA. Trimming shortened V by 1 base and J by 1 base, and 12 bases separated the two germline ends. The CDR3 nucleotides read TGTGCCAGCAGCTTAGAAATAAGGGCCGGCACAGATACGCAGTATTTT. Protein product: CASSLEIRAGTDTQYF.

The chain carries TRBV29-1 and TRBJ2-1; weak D call: TRBD2 (6 bases). CDR3 length: 13 amino acids. The V gene's germline CDR1 is SQVTM and CDR2 ANQGSEA. Trimming removed 6 bases at V and 6 bases at J, with 15 bases between. In DNA form, the CDR3 reads TGCAGCGTCGTTTGGGGGGAAACCAATGAGCAGTTCTTC. Protein: CSVVWGETNEQFF.

The table lists this clonotype with a count of one. The gene calls are TRBV29-1 and TRBJ2-5; 12 bases agree with TRBD1. Judging by the DNA end, TRBJ2-7 fits better; the J call may be wrong. The CDR3 covers 14 residues. The germline CDR1 and CDR2 sequences are SQVTM and ANQGSEA. CDR3 DNA sequence: TGCAGCGTTGATGAGGGACAGGGGGCATACGAGCAGTACTTC. Protein: CSVDEGQGAYEQYF.

This clonotype was picked up a small number of times. The rearrangement uses TRBV2 and TRBJ1-2, with D uncertain. The CDR3 sequence is 16 residues long. V dropped 6 bases and J dropped 6 bases, with 23 bases sitting between them. The V gene's germline CDR1 is SNHLY and CDR2 FYNNEI. CDR3 residues: CASRPPTDYSFDGYTF. The CDR3 DNA sequence: TGTGCCAGCAGGCCACCGACCGATTATTCTTTTGATGGCTACACCTTC.